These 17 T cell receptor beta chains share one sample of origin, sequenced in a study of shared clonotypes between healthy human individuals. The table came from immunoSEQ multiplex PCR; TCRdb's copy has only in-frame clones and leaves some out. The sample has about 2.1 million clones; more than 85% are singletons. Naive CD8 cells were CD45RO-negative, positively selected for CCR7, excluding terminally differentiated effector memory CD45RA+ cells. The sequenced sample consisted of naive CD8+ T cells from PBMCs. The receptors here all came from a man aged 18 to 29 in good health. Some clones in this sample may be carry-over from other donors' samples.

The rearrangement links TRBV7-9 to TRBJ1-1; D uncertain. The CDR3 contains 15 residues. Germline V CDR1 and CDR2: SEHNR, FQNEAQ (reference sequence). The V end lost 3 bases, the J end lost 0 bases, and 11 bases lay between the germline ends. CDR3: CASSFRATMNTEAFF. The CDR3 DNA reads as TGTGCCAGCAGCTTCCGAGCAACCATGAACACTGAAGCTTTCTTT.

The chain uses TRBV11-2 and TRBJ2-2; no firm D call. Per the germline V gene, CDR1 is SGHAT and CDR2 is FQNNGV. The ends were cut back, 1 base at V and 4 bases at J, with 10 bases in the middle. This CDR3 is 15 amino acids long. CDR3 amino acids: CASSLAQAPTGELFF. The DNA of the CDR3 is TGTGCCAGCAGCTTAGCCCAGGCCCCCACCGGGGAGCTGTTTTTT.

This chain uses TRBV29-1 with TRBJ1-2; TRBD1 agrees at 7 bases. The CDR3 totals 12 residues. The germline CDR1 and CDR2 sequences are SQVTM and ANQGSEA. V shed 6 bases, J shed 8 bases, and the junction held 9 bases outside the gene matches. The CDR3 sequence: CSVEGQSGGYTF. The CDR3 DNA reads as TGCAGCGTAGAGGGACAGTCTGGCGGCTACACCTTC.

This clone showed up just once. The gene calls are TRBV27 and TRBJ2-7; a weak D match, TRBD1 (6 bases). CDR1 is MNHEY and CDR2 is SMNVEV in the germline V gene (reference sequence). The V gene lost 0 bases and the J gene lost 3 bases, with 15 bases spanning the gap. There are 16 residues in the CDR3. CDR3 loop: CASSLSPTLGHYEQYF. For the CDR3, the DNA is TGTGCCAGCAGTTTATCTCCTACTCTGGGACACTACGAGCAGTACTTC.

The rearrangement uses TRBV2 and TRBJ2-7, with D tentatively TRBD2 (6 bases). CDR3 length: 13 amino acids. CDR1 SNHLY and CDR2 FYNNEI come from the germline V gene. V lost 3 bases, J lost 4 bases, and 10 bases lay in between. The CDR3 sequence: CASSDWTNYEQYF. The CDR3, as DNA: TGTGCCAGCAGTGACTGGACTAATTACGAGCAGTACTTC.

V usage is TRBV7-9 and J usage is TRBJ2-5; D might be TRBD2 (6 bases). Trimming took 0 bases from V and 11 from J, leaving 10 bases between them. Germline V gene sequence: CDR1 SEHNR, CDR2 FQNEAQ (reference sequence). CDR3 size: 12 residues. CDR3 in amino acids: CASSLATGLQYF. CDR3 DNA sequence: TGTGCCAGCAGCTTAGCTACTGGACTACAGTACTTC. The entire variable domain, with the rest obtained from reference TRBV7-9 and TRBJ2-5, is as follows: DTGVSQNPRHKITKRGQNVTFRCDPISEHNRLYWYRQTLGQGPEFLTYFQNEAQLEKSRLLSDRFSAERPKGSFSTLEIQRTEQGDSAMYLCASSLATGLQYFGPGTRLLVL.

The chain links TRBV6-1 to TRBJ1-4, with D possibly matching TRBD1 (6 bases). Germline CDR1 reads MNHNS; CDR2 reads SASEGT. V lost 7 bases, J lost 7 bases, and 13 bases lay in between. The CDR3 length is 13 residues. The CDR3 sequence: CASTATGTEKLFF. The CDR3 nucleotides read TGTGCCAGCACAGCAACAGGGACTGAAAAACTGTTTTTT.

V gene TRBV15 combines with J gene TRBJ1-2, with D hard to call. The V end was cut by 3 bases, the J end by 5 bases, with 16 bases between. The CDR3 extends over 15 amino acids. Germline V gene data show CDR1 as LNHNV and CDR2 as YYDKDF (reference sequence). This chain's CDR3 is CATSSGVGGGYGYTF. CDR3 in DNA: TGTGCCACCAGCAGTGGGGTTGGAGGTGGTTATGGCTACACCTTC.

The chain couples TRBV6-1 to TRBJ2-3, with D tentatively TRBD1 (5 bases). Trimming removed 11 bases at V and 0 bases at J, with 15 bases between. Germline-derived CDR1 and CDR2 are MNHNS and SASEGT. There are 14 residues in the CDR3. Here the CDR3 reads CAVTDTKSTDTQYF. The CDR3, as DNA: TGTGCCGTAACGGACACAAAAAGCACAGATACGCAGTATTTT.

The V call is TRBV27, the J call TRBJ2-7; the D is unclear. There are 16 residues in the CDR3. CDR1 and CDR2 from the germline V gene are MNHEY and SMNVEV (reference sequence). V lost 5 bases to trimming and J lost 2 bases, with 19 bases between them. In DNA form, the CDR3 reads TGTGCCAGCAGTCCCTCGAAGGGTAGCAGCACCTACGAGCAGTACTTC. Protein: CASSPSKGSSTYEQYF.

CDR3 coding DNA: TGTGCCACAAGCGAGAACTCCTACGAGCAGTACTTC. Its protein product is CATSENSYEQYF. The chain employs TRBV19 and TRBJ2-7; no clear D. Germline loops: CDR1 LNHDA, CDR2 SQIVND (reference sequence). The length of the CDR3 is 12 residues. V was pared by 10 bases and J by 0 bases, with 10 bases between.

The CDR3 loop reads CASSGTGSSYEQYF. For the CDR3, the DNA is TGTGCCAGCAGTGGGACAGGGTCATCCTACGAGCAGTACTTC. The chain links TRBV25-1 to TRBJ2-7; 8 nucleotides match TRBD1. The CDR3 sequence is 14 residues long. V shed 4 bases, J shed 1 base, and the junction held 3 bases outside the gene matches. CDR1 and CDR2 (germline): MGHDK, SYGVNS.

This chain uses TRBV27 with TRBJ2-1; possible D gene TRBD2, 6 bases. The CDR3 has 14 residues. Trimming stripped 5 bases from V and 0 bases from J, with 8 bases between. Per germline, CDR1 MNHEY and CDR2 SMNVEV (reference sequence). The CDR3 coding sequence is TGTGCCAGCAGTGCGGGGTTCTCCTACAATGAGCAGTTCTTC. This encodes CASSAGFSYNEQFF.

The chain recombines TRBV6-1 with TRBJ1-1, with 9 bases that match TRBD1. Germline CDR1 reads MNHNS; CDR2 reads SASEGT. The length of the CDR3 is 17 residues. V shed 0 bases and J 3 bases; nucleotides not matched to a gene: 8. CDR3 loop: CASSEAWRGDRDTEAFF. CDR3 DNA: TGTGCCAGCAGTGAAGCTTGGCGCGGGGACAGGGACACTGAAGCTTTCTTT.

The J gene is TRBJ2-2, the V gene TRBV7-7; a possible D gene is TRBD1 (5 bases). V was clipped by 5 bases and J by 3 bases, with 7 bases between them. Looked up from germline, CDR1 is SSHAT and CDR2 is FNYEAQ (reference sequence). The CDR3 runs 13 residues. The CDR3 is CASSARDTGELFF. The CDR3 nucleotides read TGTGCCAGCAGCGCCAGGGACACCGGGGAGCTGTTTTTT.

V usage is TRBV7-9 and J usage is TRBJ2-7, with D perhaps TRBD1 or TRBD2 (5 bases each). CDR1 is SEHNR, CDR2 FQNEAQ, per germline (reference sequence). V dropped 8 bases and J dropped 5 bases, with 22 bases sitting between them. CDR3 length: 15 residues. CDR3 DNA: TGTGCCAGCTCAAGAGGGGCAGGCCAAGTCCACGAGCAGTACTTC. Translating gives CASSRGAGQVHEQYF.

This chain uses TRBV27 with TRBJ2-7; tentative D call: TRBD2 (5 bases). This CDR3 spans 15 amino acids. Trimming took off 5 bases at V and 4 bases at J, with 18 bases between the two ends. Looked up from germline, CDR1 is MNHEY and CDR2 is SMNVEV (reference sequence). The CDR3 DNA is TGTGCCAGCAGTCTAAATCGGGATTATCTATACGAGCAGTACTTC. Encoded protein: CASSLNRDYLYEQYF.